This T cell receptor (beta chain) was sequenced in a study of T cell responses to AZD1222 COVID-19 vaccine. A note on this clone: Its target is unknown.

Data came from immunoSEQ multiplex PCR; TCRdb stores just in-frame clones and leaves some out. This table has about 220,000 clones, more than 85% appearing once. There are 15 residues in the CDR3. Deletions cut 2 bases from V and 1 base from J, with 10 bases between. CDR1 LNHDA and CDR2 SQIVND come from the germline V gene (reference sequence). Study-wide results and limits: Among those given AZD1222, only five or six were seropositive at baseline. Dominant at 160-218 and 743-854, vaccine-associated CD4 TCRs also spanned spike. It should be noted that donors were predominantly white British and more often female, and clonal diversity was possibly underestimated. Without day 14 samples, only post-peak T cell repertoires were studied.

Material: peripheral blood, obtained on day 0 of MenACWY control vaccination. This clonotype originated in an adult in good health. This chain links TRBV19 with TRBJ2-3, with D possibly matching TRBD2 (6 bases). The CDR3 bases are TGTGCCAGTAGTATATACGGCGGGGGCACAGATACGCAGTATTTT. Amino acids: CASSIYGGGTDTQYF.